A single sample is the source of the 20 T cell receptor beta chains below, sequenced in a study of blood T cell repertoires in COVID-19 (dated by TCRdb to about 2020). The method behind the library was the immunoSEQ multiplex PCR assay. Sourced from immuneACCESS, this table was stored by TCRdb with only in-frame sequences that have V and J called. A share of the clones is absent; for the studies checked, an unresolved V gene accounts for under half, and the remainder has no known explanation. The sample records approximately 380,000 clones, roughly 90% of which are singletons. More than 0.85% of the sample lies in the top ten. The sequencing input was PBMCs or T cells enriched from blood (not recorded which). Every receptor here comes from a woman in her thirties or forties who had been exposed to COVID-19.

The rearrangement joins TRBV20-1 to TRBJ2-7; D is possibly TRBD1 (5 bases). This CDR3 has 13 residues. Deletions cut 3 bases from V and 5 bases from J, with 14 bases between. Germline V gene sequence: CDR1 DFQATT, CDR2 SNEGSKA (reference sequence). In DNA form, the CDR3 reads TGCAGTGCTAGTTCTGTAGGGGCGGACGAGCAGTACTTC. Protein sequence: CSASSVGADEQYF.

The chain joins TRBV4-3 to TRBJ2-2, with D perhaps TRBD1 (5 bases). The CDR3 has 15 amino acids. Trimming pared 1 base from V and 0 bases from J, leaving 6 bases between. Germline V gene sequence: CDR1 LGHNA, CDR2 YSLEER. The CDR3 DNA is TGCGCCAGCAGCCAAGGACAGTCGAACACCGGGGAGCTGTTTTTT. Protein sequence: CASSQGQSNTGELFF.

The V call is TRBV5-1, the J call TRBJ1-3; possibly TRBD1 for D (5 bases). Germline assignment: CDR1 SGHRS and CDR2 YFSETQ. V dropped 4 bases and J dropped 2 bases, with 7 bases sitting between them. The CDR3 runs to 13 residues. This CDR3 reads CASSPGTGNTIYF. The CDR3 DNA follows: TGCGCCAGCAGCCCAGGGACTGGAAACACCATATATTTT.

The J gene is TRBJ1-5, the V gene TRBV7-8; 7 bases are shared with TRBD1. This CDR3 spans 15 amino acids. Germline lookup yields CDR1 SGHVS and CDR2 FQNEAQ. V was clipped by 0 bases and J by 4 bases; unmatched bases: 3. The CDR3 DNA is TGTGCCAGCAGCTTAGCCCCAGGGGGAAATCAGCCCCAGCATTTT. Its translation: CASSLAPGGNQPQHF.

The chain has TRBV30 and TRBJ2-1; 10 nucleotides agree with TRBD2. Germline-derived CDR1 and CDR2 are GTSNPN and SVGIG (reference sequence). Losses at the gene ends were 0 bases for V and 6 bases for J; bases not matched to a gene: 11. The CDR3 sequence is 17 residues long. CDR3 residues: CAWSVHLGTSAPNEQFF. CDR3 nucleotide sequence: TGTGCCTGGAGTGTACATCTAGGGACTAGCGCTCCCAATGAGCAGTTCTTC. Full variable domain (outside the CDR3, taken from reference TRBV30 and TRBJ2-1): SQTIHQWPATLVQPVGSPLSLECTVEGTSNPNLYWYRQAAGRGLQLLFYSVGIGQISSEVPQNLSASRPQDRQFILSSKKLLLSDSGFYLCAWSVHLGTSAPNEQFFGPGTRLTVL.

This CDR3 is CASSYSGTATYEQYF. CDR3 bases: TGTGCCAGCAGTTACTCCGGGACAGCCACCTACGAGCAGTACTTC. The chain links TRBV6-5 to TRBJ2-7, with 7 nucleotides matching TRBD1. In germline, CDR1 is MNHEY, CDR2 SVGAGI. The CDR3 runs 15 residues. With V trimmed by 0 bases and J by 2 bases, 4 bases remained unmatched.

The J gene is TRBJ1-5, the V gene TRBV24-1; D not resolved. CDR3 length: 12 amino acids. Germline assignment: CDR1 KGHDR and CDR2 SFDVKD. V lost 7 bases to trimming and J lost 6 bases, with 9 bases between them. The CDR3 protein is CATSNSGQPQHF. CDR3 DNA: TGTGCCACCAGCAACTCCGGTCAGCCCCAGCATTTT.

The chain couples TRBV5-1 to TRBJ1-4; TRBD1 agrees at 8 bases. This CDR3 has 13 amino acids. CDR1 and CDR2 from the germline V gene are SGHRS and YFSETQ. V lost 2 bases, J lost 8 bases, and 2 bases stayed unmatched. In nucleotides, the CDR3 is TGCGCCAGCAGCTTCGGGACAGGAGAAAAACTGTTTTTT. It translates to CASSFGTGEKLFF.

The gene calls are TRBV9 and TRBJ2-7; D may be TRBD1 (5 bases). Germline CDR1 is SGDLS and CDR2 is YYNGEE. The CDR3 length is 13 residues. V was cut by 0 bases and J by 9 bases, with 13 bases left in between. The CDR3 coding sequence is TGTGCCAGCAGCGTAGGGCAGGGTGAAGGGCAGTACTTC. Translated, it gives CASSVGQGEGQYF.

The chain joins TRBV12-5 to TRBJ2-7; 15 nucleotides line up with TRBD2. CDR1 and CDR2 (germline): LGHNT, FRNRAP. V dropped 2 bases and J dropped 5; count of bases not matched to a gene: 19. The CDR3 is 21 amino acids. CDR3 in DNA: TGTGCTAGTGGTTTGATAAAAAGGACTAGCGGGAGGGCCCTTGGATCTCACGAGCAGTACTTC. This sequence encodes CASGLIKRTSGRALGSHEQYF.

The V gene is TRBV12-3 or TRBV12-4, the J gene TRBJ2-3; no reliable D call. There are 13 residues in the CDR3. With 2 bases removed from V and 1 base from J, the gap between germline ends came to 4 bases. CDR3 in DNA: TGTGCCAGCAGTTTACGGGGCACAGATACGCAGTATTTT. This codes for CASSLRGTDTQYF.

The chain is built from TRBV7-3 and TRBJ2-1; D remains unclear. The length of the CDR3 is 13 residues. Germline loops: CDR1 SGHTA, CDR2 FQGTGA. Trimming cost V 5 bases and J 8 bases, with 13 bases left between them. The DNA of the CDR3 is TGTGCCAGCAGCCCCCCCCTCTCCGATGAGCAGTTCTTC. It translates to CASSPPLSDEQFF.

The chain links TRBV10-1 to TRBJ2-1; the match to TRBD1 covers 8 bases. J was trimmed by 8 bases and V by 6 bases; bases with no gene match: 9. In germline, CDR1 is WNHNN, CDR2 SYGVQD (reference sequence). This CDR3 is 14 amino acids long. The chain's CDR3 is CASRETTGVDEQFF. Here the CDR3 DNA reads TGCGCCAGCAGGGAGACGACAGGGGTCGATGAGCAGTTCTTC.

The CDR3 spells CASSRLNTEAFF. Here the CDR3 DNA reads TGTGCCAGCAGTAGACTAAACACTGAAGCTTTCTTT. The chain combines TRBV27 with TRBJ1-1; unclear D gene. Germline CDR1 and CDR2: MNHEY and SMNVEV (reference sequence). V lost 5 bases, J lost 2 bases, and 6 bases lay in between. There are 12 residues in the CDR3.

J is TRBJ2-5 and V is TRBV6-2 or TRBV6-3; D may be TRBD2 (6 bases). The CDR3 consists of 13 residues. Germline lookup yields CDR1 MNHEY and CDR2 SVGEGT. V dropped 3 bases and J dropped 5 bases, with 10 bases sitting between them. The CDR3 loop reads CASSYAGRETQYF. The CDR3 region has the DNA TGTGCCAGCAGTTATGCAGGGAGGGAGACCCAGTACTTC.

V gene TRBV3-1 (or the pseudogene TRBV3-2) combines with J gene TRBJ2-7, with 9 bases matching TRBD2. Germline V gives CDR1 LGHDT, CDR2 YNNKEL (reference sequence). V lost 1 base to trimming and J lost 3 bases; unmatched junction nucleotides: 4. The CDR3 length is 15 residues. The CDR3 bases are TGTGCCAGCAGCCAAGTAACTAGCGGGCTCTACGAGCAGTACTTC. It encodes CASSQVTSGLYEQYF.

The rearrangement links TRBV19 to TRBJ1-1; D possibly corresponds to TRBD1 (6 bases). CDR1 is LNHDA, CDR2 SQIVND, per germline (reference sequence). V was trimmed by 3 bases and J by 7 bases, leaving 15 bases between them. The CDR3 runs to 14 residues. CDR3 sequence (DNA): TGTGCCAGTAGTATCCGGACAGATTGGATTGAAGCTTTCTTT. Protein: CASSIRTDWIEAFF.

The chain links TRBV5-1 to TRBJ2-1; 7 bases agree with TRBD2. The CDR3 is 17 residues long. The V segment lost 4 bases and the J segment 0 bases; nucleotides outside the gene matches: 10. CDR1 is SGHRS, CDR2 YFSETQ, per germline. In DNA form, the CDR3 reads TGCGCCAGCAGCCGAGGCGGGGGAAGGGGCTCCTACAATGAGCAGTTCTTC. Amino acids: CASSRGGGRGSYNEQFF.

The sample holds a few counts of this clone. The chain carries TRBV11-3 and TRBJ1-1, with 7 bases matching TRBD1. V lost 6 bases and J lost 1; bases outside the gene matches: 5. This CDR3 is built from 14 residues. CDR1 is SGHNT and CDR2 is YENEEA in the germline V gene. The CDR3 is CASSSQGKNTEAFF. The CDR3 DNA reads TGTGCCAGCAGTTCACAGGGGAAGAACACTGAAGCTTTCTTT.

The chain carries TRBV2 and TRBJ2-1; TRBD2 matches 8 bases. Looked up from germline, CDR1 is SNHLY and CDR2 is FYNNEI. The CDR3 runs to 16 residues. With V trimmed by 3 bases and J by 2 bases, 6 bases remained unmatched. Here the CDR3 reads CASSEAPAGAYNEQFF. The CDR3 region has the DNA TGTGCCAGCAGTGAGGCTCCAGCGGGGGCCTACAATGAGCAGTTCTTC. The full variable domain, rest sourced from reference TRBV2 and TRBJ2-1, is EPEVTQTPSHQVTQMGQEVILRCVPISNHLYFYWYRQILGQKVEFLVSFYNNEISEKSEIFDDQFSVERPDGSNFTLKIRSTKLEDSAMYFCASSEAPAGAYNEQFFGPGTRLTVL.